The 25 T cell receptor beta chains below come from one sample, sequenced in a study of T cell responses to AZD1222 COVID-19 vaccine. Sequencing was performed with immunoSEQ multiplex PCR; in TCRdb, only in-frame clones are kept and a portion is missing. This sample carries roughly 49,000 clones, approximately 80% of them seen once, and the ten largest clones take more than 20%. This specimen consisted of peripheral blood, obtained on day 0 of MenACWY control vaccination. These receptors originate from an adult in good health.

V gene TRBV7-2 combines with J gene TRBJ1-5, with D tentatively TRBD1 (6 bases). The CDR3 is made up of 18 amino acids. V gave up 1 base and J gave up 5 bases, with 21 bases separating them. Germline V gives CDR1 SGHTA, CDR2 FQGNSA. The CDR3 loop is CASSLVGTPPGWDQPQHF. As DNA, the CDR3 is TGTGCCAGCAGCTTAGTGGGGACACCTCCGGGGTGGGATCAGCCCCAGCATTTT.

The V call is TRBV3-1 (or the pseudogene TRBV3-2), the J call TRBJ2-2, with TRBD2 matching 8 bases. Germline V lookup: CDR1 LGHDT, CDR2 YNNKEL (reference sequence). This CDR3 spans 15 amino acids. The CDR3 sequence: CPPRPRGGAGGELFF. The CDR3 DNA follows: TGTCCCCCCCGCCCCCGGGGGGGGGCGGGGGGGGAGCTGTTTTTT.

The chain uses TRBV7-8 and TRBJ1-4; the D is unclear. The CDR3 consists of 18 residues. CDR1 and CDR2 (germline): SGHVS, FQNEAQ. V was pared by 4 bases and J by 0 bases, with 18 bases between. DNA for the CDR3: TGTGCCAGCAGCTCCCTCCCCGCGGGTCGTCCAACTAATGAAAAACTGTTTTTT. Protein: CASSSLPAGRPTNEKLFF.

This clone occurred once. This sequence joins TRBV28 and TRBJ2-2; 7 bases are shared with TRBD2. Germline CDR1 MDHEN, CDR2 SYDVKM. The CDR3 contains 12 residues. The CDR3 sequence: CALATNTGELFF. The CDR3 DNA is TGTGCACTAGCGACGAACACCGGGGAGCTGTTTTTT.

The rearrangement uses TRBV5-1 and TRBJ1-2, with D maybe TRBD1 (5 bases). Germline values: CDR1 SGHRS, CDR2 YFSETQ. The CDR3 covers 14 residues. V lost 4 bases, J lost 3 bases, and 13 bases lay in between. The DNA of the CDR3 is TGCGCCAGCAGCCCGGATGGGGCAGACTATGGCTACACCTTC. Translation: CASSPDGADYGYTF.

The chain joins TRBV3-1 (or the pseudogene TRBV3-2) to TRBJ2-3; the D gene is possibly TRBD2 (5 bases). Germline CDR1 and CDR2: LGHDT and YNNKEL (reference sequence). The CDR3 covers 15 residues. V lost 1 base to trimming and J lost 3 bases, with 11 bases between them. The CDR3 DNA reads TGTGCCAGCAGCCAAGGACCCGGGGAGACAGATACGCAGTATTTT. Translation: CASSQGPGETDTQYF.

The gene calls are TRBV27 and TRBJ1-6, with 7 bases identical to TRBD1. Germline V CDR1 and CDR2: MNHEY, SMNVEV (reference sequence). J lost 7 bases, V lost 6 bases, and 0 bases had no gene match. This CDR3 comprises 12 residues. The CDR3 sequence is CASRTGNSPLHF. Here the CDR3 DNA reads TGTGCCAGCAGGACAGGGAATTCACCCCTCCACTTT.

The rearrangement joins TRBV19 to TRBJ1-1, with D unclear. V was trimmed by 5 bases and J by 0 bases, leaving 7 bases between them. This CDR3 comprises 13 residues. Germline V gene sequence: CDR1 LNHDA, CDR2 SQIVND (reference sequence). The CDR3: CASSWELNTEAFF. CDR3 bases: TGTGCCAGTAGTTGGGAGTTGAACACTGAAGCTTTCTTT.

V is TRBV12-3 or TRBV12-4 and J is TRBJ1-1, with D uncertain. The V and J ends lost 3 bases and 3 bases respectively, with 5 bases between them. This CDR3 contains 12 residues. The CDR3, as DNA: TGTGCCAGCAGTTTCGCAGACACTGAAGCTTTCTTT. Its translation: CASSFADTEAFF.

The chain recombines TRBV6-5 with TRBJ2-5; no clear D gene. CDR1 and CDR2 (germline): MNHEY, SVGAGI. The germline V and J ends were trimmed by 8 bases and 0 bases, with 10 bases remaining between them. This CDR3 has 13 residues. CDR3 in DNA: TGTGCCAGCGGCATTGAGTACCAAGAGACCCAGTACTTC. Translation gives CASGIEYQETQYF.

J is TRBJ1-2 and V is TRBV4-1; D not certain. Germline assignment: CDR1 MGHRA and CDR2 YSYEKL. V was trimmed by 7 bases and J by 0 bases, leaving 6 bases between them. This CDR3 has 12 amino acids. The CDR3 nucleotides are TGCGCCAGCAAGAGGTCTAACTATGGCTACACCTTC. Translated: CASKRSNYGYTF.

The chain combines TRBV18 with TRBJ2-2; D is perhaps TRBD1 or TRBD2 (6 bases each). CDR3 length: 16 amino acids. The germline V gene has CDR1 KGHSH and CDR2 LQKENI. With 2 bases removed from V and 2 bases from J, the gap between germline ends came to 12 bases. Written as DNA, the CDR3 is TGTGCCAGCTCACCAAGGGGGGCCCTCAACACCGGGGAGCTGTTTTTT. Translated: CASSPRGALNTGELFF.

The V gene is TRBV5-4, the J gene TRBJ2-1, with D hard to call. The germline V and J ends were trimmed by 0 bases and 0 bases, with 10 bases remaining between them. Germline assignment: CDR1 SGHNT and CDR2 YYREEE (reference sequence). The CDR3 contains 16 residues. DNA for the CDR3: TGTGCCAGCAGCTTGGGAGGCGGATCCTCCTACAATGAGCAGTTCTTC. Its protein is CASSLGGGSSYNEQFF.

This clone came up a few times. The CDR3 DNA follows: TGTGCCAGCAGCCCGGAATACAAGTCCGAGCAGTACGTC. This codes for CASSPEYKSEQYV. The V and J genes are TRBV6-6 and TRBJ2-7, with no clear D. Germline V CDR1 and CDR2: MNHNY, SVGAGI (reference sequence). Trimming cost V 6 bases and J 6 bases, with 15 bases left between them. The CDR3 is 13 residues long.

The chain is built from TRBV15 and TRBJ1-3; tentative D call: TRBD1 (5 bases). There are 15 residues in the CDR3. Germline CDR1 and CDR2: LNHNV and YYDKDF (reference sequence). The V end lost 1 base, the J end lost 2 bases, and 9 bases lay between the germline ends. CDR3: CATSRGWGTGNTIYF. The CDR3 DNA reads TGTGCCACCAGCAGAGGTTGGGGGACTGGAAACACCATATATTTT.

The rearrangement joins TRBV27 to TRBJ1-5; D ambiguous. The CDR3 is 13 amino acids. V was trimmed by 2 bases and J by 4 bases, leaving 6 bases between them. Germline V gives CDR1 MNHEY, CDR2 SMNVEV (reference sequence). CDR3 bases: TGTGCCAGCAGTTTAACCGGAAATCAGCCCCAGCATTTT. Its translation is CASSLTGNQPQHF.

This clone was found once. The chain combines TRBV27 with TRBJ1-1; unclear D gene. Deletions cut 7 bases from V and 0 bases from J, with 15 bases between. CDR3 size: 15 residues. Germline V gene sequence: CDR1 MNHEY, CDR2 SMNVEV (reference sequence). The chain's CDR3 is CASKPRRQLNTEAFF. The CDR3 DNA reads as TGTGCCAGCAAACCTCGAAGGCAGTTGAACACTGAAGCTTTCTTT.

The genes are TRBV5-6 and TRBJ2-1; D is unresolved. V lost 1 base, J lost 3 bases, and 14 bases lay in between. Germline CDR1 reads SGHDT; CDR2 reads YYEEEE. The CDR3 totals 16 residues. The CDR3 spells CASSLNGASYYNEQFF. The CDR3, as DNA: TGTGCCAGCAGCTTGAACGGAGCGAGCTACTACAATGAGCAGTTCTTC.

The chain uses TRBV5-4 and TRBJ1-6, with TRBD1 as a possible D gene (5 bases). V was shortened by 1 base and J by 7 bases, with 12 bases between the two germline ends. The germline CDR1 and CDR2 sequences are SGHNT and YYREEE (reference sequence). The CDR3 covers 15 residues. CDR3 bases: TGTGCCAGCAGCTTGCTTCAGGGAGTGAATTCACCCCTCCACTTT. Amino acid sequence: CASSLLQGVNSPLHF.

The J gene is TRBJ2-5, the V gene TRBV2, with 10 bases fitting TRBD1. The CDR3 totals 13 residues. V shed 4 bases and J 5 bases; nucleotides not matched to a gene: 1. Germline CDR1 SNHLY, CDR2 FYNNEI. The CDR3, as DNA: TGTGCCAGCAGTGGACAGGGGGCTGAGACCCAGTACTTC. This translates into CASSGQGAETQYF.

The gene calls are TRBV5-1 and TRBJ2-5, with 7 bases matching TRBD2. This CDR3 is built from 16 residues. Germline assignment: CDR1 SGHRS and CDR2 YFSETQ. The J segment lost 1 base and the V segment lost 7 bases, leaving 13 bases of the junction unmatched. CDR3 protein: CASAKSGGSVQETQYF. The CDR3 region has the DNA TGCGCCAGCGCGAAGTCGGGGGGAAGTGTCCAAGAGACCCAGTACTTC. The variable domain in full, completed from reference TRBV5-1 and TRBJ2-5, reads KAGVTQTPRYLIKTRGQQVTLSCSPISGHRSVSWYQQTPGQGLQFLFEYFSETQRNKGNFPGRFSGRQFSNSRSEMNVSTLELGDSALYLCASAKSGGSVQETQYFGPGTRLLVL.

This sequence joins TRBV29-1 and TRBJ2-7; D is unclear. V was clipped by 0 bases and J by 2 bases, with 11 bases between them. Germline V CDR1 and CDR2: SQVTM, ANQGSEA. The CDR3 spans 14 residues. CDR3 sequence (DNA): TGCAGCGTTGAAGATTCCGCACACACCTACGAGCAGTACTTC. Amino acid sequence: CSVEDSAHTYEQYF.

The rearrangement joins TRBV19 to TRBJ1-6; D ambiguous. The CDR3 loop spans 16 amino acids. The V gene's germline CDR1 is LNHDA and CDR2 SQIVND (reference sequence). V lost 8 bases to trimming and J lost 0 bases, with 14 bases between them. The chain's CDR3 is CASGILSSSYNSPLHF. CDR3 nucleotides: TGTGCCAGTGGGATTCTGTCGAGCTCCTATAATTCACCCCTCCACTTT.

This clone was detected only once. This rearrangement joins TRBV27 to TRBJ2-1; 9 bases align to TRBD2. V trimming: 6 bases; J trimming: 6 bases; junction bases outside the gene matches: 15. The CDR3 covers 17 residues. The V gene's germline CDR1 is MNHEY and CDR2 SMNVEV (reference sequence). CDR3 nucleotide sequence: TGTGCCAGCAGAATCGGAGGGTTAACTAGCGGGTTCAATGAGCAGTTCTTC. As protein: CASRIGGLTSGFNEQFF.

J is TRBJ2-7 and V is TRBV7-3; 8 positions agree with TRBD2. Looked up from germline, CDR1 is SGHTA and CDR2 is FQGTGA. V was clipped by 2 bases and J by 7 bases; unmatched bases: 10. The CDR3 sequence is 15 residues long. CDR3 DNA: TGTGCCAGCAGCTTACATGGGCTAGCGGGCGAAGAGCAGTACTTC. It yields the protein CASSLHGLAGEEQYF.